Listed here are 18 T cell receptor beta chains from one sample, sequenced in a study of control samples from healthy donors and cancer patients. Profiled with immunoSEQ multiplex PCR; TCRdb holds only in-frame clones, not every one. Of some 200,000 clones in the sample, over 80% were seen once. Sequenced input: blood. The receptors derive from a man between 18 and 29 years old in good health.

This clone was seen a single time. The rearrangement uses TRBV6-1 and TRBJ2-5; D is tentatively TRBD1 or TRBD2 (6 bases each). The CDR3 loop spans 19 amino acids. V was pared by 0 bases and J by 5 bases, with 25 bases between. Germline-derived CDR1 and CDR2 are MNHNS and SASEGT. The CDR3 DNA follows: TGTGCCAGCAGTGAAGCGCAGGCGGGACACCCCTCGGTAGGGGAGACCCAGTACTTC. It specifies CASSEAQAGHPSVGETQYF.

The genes are TRBV5-6 and TRBJ1-6; D is undetermined. V lost 2 bases and J lost 4, with 7 bases in between. The CDR3 is 14 residues long. Germline lookup yields CDR1 SGHDT and CDR2 YYEEEE. The CDR3 sequence is CASSLEDYNSPLHF. For the CDR3, the DNA is TGTGCCAGCAGCTTAGAGGATTATAATTCACCCCTCCACTTT.

Points on this clone: Lacking the conserved final phenylalanine or tryptophan, this CDR3 likely reflects a read error. It is unclear where the CDR3 begins or ends on the DNA, so no DNA is shown, and the CDR3 is as TCRdb lists it. This chain joins TRBV5-6 and TRBJ2-4; the D call in the table, TRBD1, was not verified against the DNA. CDR1 and CDR2 (germline): SGHDT, YYEEEE. The CDR3 length is 14 residues, termini included. The CDR3 region is CASSSTAEGQGFLV.

This clone was observed once. V usage is TRBV6-5 and J usage is TRBJ2-7; TRBD1 might be the D (5 bases). Germline V lookup: CDR1 MNHEY, CDR2 SVGAGI. V lost 9 bases, J lost 2 bases, and 14 bases lay in between. CDR3 length: 13 amino acids. The CDR3 protein is CASQGSSTYEQYF. In nucleotides, the CDR3 is TGTGCCAGTCAGGGAAGCTCCACCTACGAGCAGTACTTC.

The chain carries TRBV19 and TRBJ1-5; possibly TRBD1 for D (5 bases). The germline CDR1 and CDR2 sequences are LNHDA and SQIVND (reference sequence). CDR3 length: 17 amino acids. Trimming stripped 3 bases from V and 0 bases from J, with 15 bases between. The DNA of the CDR3 is TGTGCCAGTAGTATTTTTGTCGGGCAGGGTAGCAATCAGCCCCAGCATTTT. It yields the protein CASSIFVGQGSNQPQHF.

This clone appeared once. CDR3 DNA: TGTGCCAGCAGTGACTCAGAACAGGGGTATGGCTACACCTTC. Translating gives CASSDSEQGYGYTF. The rearrangement joins TRBV6-4 to TRBJ1-2; TRBD1 matches at 7 bases. The CDR3 covers 14 residues. Germline trimming cut 0 bases from V and 5 bases from J; bases unmatched to any gene: 3. The germline V gene has CDR1 MRHNA and CDR2 SNTAGT.

This clone was observed a single time. This chain links TRBV5-8 with TRBJ2-2; unclear D gene. V shed 3 bases and J shed 7 bases, with 16 bases lying between them. CDR1 is SGHTS, CDR2 YDEGEE, per germline. The length of the CDR3 is 15 residues. As DNA, the CDR3 is TGTGCCAGCAGCTCTCCCCGTAGAGCTTACGGGGAGCTGTTTTTT. It is translated as CASSSPRRAYGELFF.

The chain combines TRBV12-3 or TRBV12-4 with TRBJ1-5; D is unclear. V was clipped by 3 bases and J by 15 bases, with 15 bases between them. This CDR3 comprises 12 residues. The CDR3 nucleotides are TGTGCCAGCAGTTTTGCTTCCCAAACCCCGCATTTT. Translated: CASSFASQTPHF.

The rearrangement joins TRBV7-3 to TRBJ2-1, with D unclear. The length of the CDR3 is 15 residues. V was clipped by 4 bases and J by 10 bases, with 20 bases between them. The germline gives CDR1 SGHTA, CDR2 FQGTGA. For the CDR3, the DNA is TGTGCCAGCAGCTCCGGACGGACCCTATTTCAGGAGCAGTTCTTC. Its translation: CASSSGRTLFQEQFF.

The gene calls are TRBV21-1 and TRBJ1-1; the listed D gene, TRBD1, was not tested against the DNA. TRBV21-1 is noted as a pseudogene. The CDR3 covers 16 residues. The CDR3 DNA follows: TGTGCCAGCAGCAAAGATCAGGGGGCTTCGGAGGCTGAAGCTTTCTTT. This gives the protein CASSKDQGASEAEAFF.

V and J are TRBV24-1 and TRBJ2-5, with 11 bases fitting TRBD1. J gave up 1 base and V 4 bases, and 10 bases lay outside the gene matches. Germline CDR1 KGHDR, CDR2 SFDVKD. The CDR3 consists of 18 residues. The CDR3 is CATSDTGQGAVTQETQYF. CDR3 coding DNA: TGTGCCACCAGTGACACCGGACAGGGGGCGGTTACCCAAGAGACCCAGTACTTC.

The V gene is TRBV30, the J gene TRBJ1-2; tentative D call: TRBD1 (6 bases). Germline CDR1 GTSNPN, CDR2 SVGIG (reference sequence). This CDR3 is built from 15 residues. Trimming removed 2 bases from V and 6 bases from J, with 19 bases in between. The CDR3 spells CAWSRGGAWSDGYTF. The CDR3 DNA follows: TGTGCCTGGAGTCGTGGGGGGGCTTGGTCGGATGGCTACACCTTC.

This rearrangement joins TRBV19 to TRBJ1-2; 9 bases line up with TRBD1. CDR3 size: 15 residues. V lost 6 bases, J lost 4 bases, and 9 bases stayed unmatched. Germline CDR1 LNHDA, CDR2 SQIVND (reference sequence). The CDR3 protein is CASRATQGATYGYTF. CDR3 coding DNA: TGTGCCAGTAGGGCAACACAGGGGGCGACCTATGGCTACACCTTC.

This rearrangement joins TRBV6-6 to TRBJ2-7; D gene ambiguous. Germline values: CDR1 MNHNY, CDR2 SVGAGI (reference sequence). This CDR3 contains 14 residues. V was cut by 0 bases and J by 6 bases, with 12 bases left in between. The CDR3 spells CASSYSNSAVEQYF. For the CDR3, the DNA is TGTGCCAGCAGTTACTCGAACTCGGCAGTCGAGCAGTACTTC.

V usage is TRBV5-4 and J usage is TRBJ1-2; TRBD1 agrees at 9 bases. This CDR3 comprises 15 residues. With V trimmed by 4 bases and J by 6 bases, 10 bases remained unmatched. Germline V gene sequence: CDR1 SGHNT, CDR2 YYREEE (reference sequence). The CDR3 DNA reads as TGTGCCAGCAGCCCGGGACAGGGTGTGGTAAATGGCTACACCTTC. Translated: CASSPGQGVVNGYTF.

The chain combines TRBV13 with TRBJ1-2; D call uncertain. In germline, CDR1 is PRHDT, CDR2 FYEKMQ (reference sequence). The CDR3 is 14 residues long. The V end was cut by 5 bases, the J end by 8 bases, with 18 bases between. The CDR3 sequence is CASSTRTDLGGYTF. The CDR3 region has the DNA TGTGCCAGCAGCACCCGGACGGACCTCGGAGGCTACACCTTC.

This clone was observed a single time. The V call is TRBV15, the J call TRBJ2-3, with a possible D match to TRBD2 (6 bases). Germline V gene data show CDR1 as LNHNV and CDR2 as YYDKDF (reference sequence). The CDR3 length is 12 residues. CDR3 protein: CASGRGTDTQYF. The CDR3 coding sequence is TGTGCTTCTGGCCGGGGGACAGATACGCAGTATTTT. The full variable domain, with the rest looked up from reference TRBV15 and TRBJ2-3, is DAMVIQNPRYQVTQFGKPVTLSCSQTLNHNVMYWYQQKSSQAPKLLFHYYDKDFNNEADTPDNFQSRRPNTSFCFLDIRSPGLGDTAMYLCASGRGTDTQYFGPGTRLTVL.

The gene calls are TRBV15 and TRBJ2-2, with 7 bases fitting TRBD2. V was pared by 2 bases and J by 6 bases, with 6 bases of the junction left unmatched. Per germline, CDR1 LNHNV and CDR2 YYDKDF (reference sequence). The CDR3 loop spans 15 amino acids. The CDR3 reads CATSRSSGGAGELFF. CDR3 DNA sequence: TGTGCCACCAGCAGATCATCTGGGGGGGCCGGGGAGCTGTTTTTT.